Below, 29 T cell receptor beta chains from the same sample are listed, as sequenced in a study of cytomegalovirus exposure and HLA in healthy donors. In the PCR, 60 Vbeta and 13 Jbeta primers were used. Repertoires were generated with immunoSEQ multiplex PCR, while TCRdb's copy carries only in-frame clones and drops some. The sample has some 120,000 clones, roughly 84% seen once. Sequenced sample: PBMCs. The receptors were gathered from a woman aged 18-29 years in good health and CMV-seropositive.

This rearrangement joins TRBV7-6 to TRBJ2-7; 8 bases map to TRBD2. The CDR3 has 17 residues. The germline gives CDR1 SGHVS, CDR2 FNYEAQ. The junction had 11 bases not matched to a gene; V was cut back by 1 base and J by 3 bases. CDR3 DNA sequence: TGTGCCAGCAGCTTAGGAACGGGCGGGGGGACCCTCTACGAGCAGTACTTC. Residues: CASSLGTGGGTLYEQYF.

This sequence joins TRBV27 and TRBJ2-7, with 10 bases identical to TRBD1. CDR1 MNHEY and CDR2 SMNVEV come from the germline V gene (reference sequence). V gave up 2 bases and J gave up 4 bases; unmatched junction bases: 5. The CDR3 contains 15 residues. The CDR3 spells CASSLGTGELYEQYF. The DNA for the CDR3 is TGTGCCAGCAGTTTAGGGACAGGGGAGCTTTACGAGCAGTACTTC.

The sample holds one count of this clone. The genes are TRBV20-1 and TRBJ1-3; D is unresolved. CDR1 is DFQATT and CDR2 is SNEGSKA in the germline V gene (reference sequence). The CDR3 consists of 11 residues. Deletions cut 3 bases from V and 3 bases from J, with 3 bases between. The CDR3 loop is CSASNGNTIYF. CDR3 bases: TGCAGTGCTAGTAATGGAAACACCATATATTTT.

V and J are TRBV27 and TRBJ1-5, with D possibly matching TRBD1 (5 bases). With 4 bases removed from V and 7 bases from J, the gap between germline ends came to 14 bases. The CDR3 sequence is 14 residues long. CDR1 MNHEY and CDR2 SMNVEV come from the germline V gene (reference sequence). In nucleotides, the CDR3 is TGTGCCAGCAGTTACATCGGGGGGGGACAGCCCCAGCATTTT. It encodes CASSYIGGGQPQHF.

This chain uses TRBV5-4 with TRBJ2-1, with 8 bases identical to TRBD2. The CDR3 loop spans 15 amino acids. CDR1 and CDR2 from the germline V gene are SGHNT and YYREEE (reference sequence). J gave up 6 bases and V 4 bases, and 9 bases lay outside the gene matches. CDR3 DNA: TGTGCCAGCAGCCCCGGTCCGGGGGGGCGCAATGAGCAGTTCTTC. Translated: CASSPGPGGRNEQFF.

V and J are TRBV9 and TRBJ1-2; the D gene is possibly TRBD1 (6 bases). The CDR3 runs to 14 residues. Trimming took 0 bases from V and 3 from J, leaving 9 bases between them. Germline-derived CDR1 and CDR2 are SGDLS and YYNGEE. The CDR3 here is CASSVVGGDYGYTF. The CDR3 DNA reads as TGTGCCAGCAGCGTAGTTGGGGGCGACTATGGCTACACCTTC.

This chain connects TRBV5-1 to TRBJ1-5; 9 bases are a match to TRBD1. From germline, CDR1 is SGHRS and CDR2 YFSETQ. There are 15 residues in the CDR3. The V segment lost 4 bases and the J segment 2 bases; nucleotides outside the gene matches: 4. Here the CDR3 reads CASSPRTGGNQPQHF. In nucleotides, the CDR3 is TGCGCCAGCAGCCCCAGGACAGGGGGCAATCAGCCCCAGCATTTT.

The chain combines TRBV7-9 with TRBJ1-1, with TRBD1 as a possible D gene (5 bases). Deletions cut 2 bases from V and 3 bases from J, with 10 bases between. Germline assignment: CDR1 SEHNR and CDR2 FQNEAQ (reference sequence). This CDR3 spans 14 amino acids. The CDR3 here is CASSLRGGDTEAFF. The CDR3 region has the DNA TGTGCCAGCAGCTTAAGGGGCGGGGACACTGAAGCTTTCTTT.

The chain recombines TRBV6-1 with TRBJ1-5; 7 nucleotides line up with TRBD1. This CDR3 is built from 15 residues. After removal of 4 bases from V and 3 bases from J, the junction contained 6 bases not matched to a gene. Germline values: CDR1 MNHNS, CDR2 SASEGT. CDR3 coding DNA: TGTGCCAGCAGTGTAAGACAGGGCCTCAATCAGCCCCAGCATTTT. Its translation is CASSVRQGLNQPQHF.

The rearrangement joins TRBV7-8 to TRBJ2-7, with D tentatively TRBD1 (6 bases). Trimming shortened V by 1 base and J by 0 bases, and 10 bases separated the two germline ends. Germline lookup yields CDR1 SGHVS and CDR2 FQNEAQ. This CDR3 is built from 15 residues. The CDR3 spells CASSLGWTASYEQYF. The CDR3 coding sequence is TGTGCCAGCAGCTTAGGATGGACAGCCTCCTACGAGCAGTACTTC.

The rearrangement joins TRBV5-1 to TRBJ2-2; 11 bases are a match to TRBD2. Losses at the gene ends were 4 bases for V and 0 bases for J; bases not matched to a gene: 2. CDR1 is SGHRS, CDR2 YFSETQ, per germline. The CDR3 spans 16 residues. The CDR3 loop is CASSLLAGANTGELFF. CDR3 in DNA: TGCGCCAGCAGCCTACTAGCGGGGGCGAACACCGGGGAGCTGTTTTTT.

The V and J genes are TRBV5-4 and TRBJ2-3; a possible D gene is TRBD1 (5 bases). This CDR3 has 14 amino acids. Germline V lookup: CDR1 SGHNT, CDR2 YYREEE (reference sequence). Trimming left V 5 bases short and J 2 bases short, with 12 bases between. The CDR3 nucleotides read TGTGCCAGCAGGTTTGAGGACACCACAGATACGCAGTATTTT. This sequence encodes CASRFEDTTDTQYF.

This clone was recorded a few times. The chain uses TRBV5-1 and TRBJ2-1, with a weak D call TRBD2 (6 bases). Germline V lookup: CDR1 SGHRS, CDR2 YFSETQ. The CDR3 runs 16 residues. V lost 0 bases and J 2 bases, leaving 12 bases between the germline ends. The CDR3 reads CASSLAPSETYNEQFF. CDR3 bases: TGCGCCAGCAGCTTGGCCCCTAGCGAAACCTACAATGAGCAGTTCTTC.

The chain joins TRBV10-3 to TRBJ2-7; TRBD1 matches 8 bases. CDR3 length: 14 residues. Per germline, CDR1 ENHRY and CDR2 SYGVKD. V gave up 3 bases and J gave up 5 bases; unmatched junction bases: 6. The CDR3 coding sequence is TGTGCCATCAGTGAATGGACAGGGATAAACGAGCAGTACTTC. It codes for CAISEWTGINEQYF.

The CDR3 nucleotides read TGTGCCTGGAGTGAAGCCTCTGGAAACACCATATATTTT. It yields the protein CAWSEASGNTIYF. The chain is built from TRBV30 and TRBJ1-3, with no clear D. Germline V CDR1 and CDR2: GTSNPN, SVGIG (reference sequence). Trimming cost V 1 base and J 0 bases, with 4 bases left between them. This CDR3 has 13 amino acids.

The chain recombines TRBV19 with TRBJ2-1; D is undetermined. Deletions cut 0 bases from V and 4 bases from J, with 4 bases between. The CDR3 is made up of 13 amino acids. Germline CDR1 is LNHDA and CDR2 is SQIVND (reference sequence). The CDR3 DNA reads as TGTGCCAGTAGTATAGATATTTACAATGAGCAGTTCTTC. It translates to CASSIDIYNEQFF. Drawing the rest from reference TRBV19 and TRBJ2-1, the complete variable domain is DGGITQSPKYLFRKEGQNVTLSCEQNLNHDAMYWYRQDPGQGLRLIYYSQIVNDFQKGDIAEGYSVSREKKESFPLTVTSAQKNPTAFYLCASSIDIYNEQFFGPGTRLTVL.

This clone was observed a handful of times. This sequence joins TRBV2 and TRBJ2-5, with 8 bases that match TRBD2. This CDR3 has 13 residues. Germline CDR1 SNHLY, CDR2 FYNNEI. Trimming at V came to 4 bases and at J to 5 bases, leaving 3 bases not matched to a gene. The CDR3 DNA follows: TGTGCCAGCAGTGTTCGACTAGCGGAGACCCAGTACTTC. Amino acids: CASSVRLAETQYF.

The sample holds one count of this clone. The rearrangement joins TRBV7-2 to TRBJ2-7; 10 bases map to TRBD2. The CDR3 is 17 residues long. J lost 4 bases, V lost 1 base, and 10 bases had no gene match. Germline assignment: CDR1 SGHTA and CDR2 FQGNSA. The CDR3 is CASSLEGAGGLKYEQYF. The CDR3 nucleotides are TGTGCCAGCAGCTTAGAGGGAGCGGGGGGGCTTAAGTACGAGCAGTACTTC.

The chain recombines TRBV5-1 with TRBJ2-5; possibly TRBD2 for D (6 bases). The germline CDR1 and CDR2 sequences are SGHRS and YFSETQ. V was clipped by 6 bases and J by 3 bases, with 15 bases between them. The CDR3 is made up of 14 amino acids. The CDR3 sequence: CASNLAGTEETQYF. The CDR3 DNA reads TGCGCCAGCAACCTCGCCGGGACTGAAGAGACCCAGTACTTC.

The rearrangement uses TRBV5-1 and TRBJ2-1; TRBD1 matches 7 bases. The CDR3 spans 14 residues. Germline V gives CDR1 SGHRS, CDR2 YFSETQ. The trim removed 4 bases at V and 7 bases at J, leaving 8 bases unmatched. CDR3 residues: CASSIQTGNNEQFF. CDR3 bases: TGCGCCAGCAGCATCCAGACAGGGAATAATGAGCAGTTCTTC.

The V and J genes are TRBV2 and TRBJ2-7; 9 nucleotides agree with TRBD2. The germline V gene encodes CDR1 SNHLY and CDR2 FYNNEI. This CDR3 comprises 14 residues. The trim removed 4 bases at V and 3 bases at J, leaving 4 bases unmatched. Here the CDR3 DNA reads TGTGCCAGCAGTGCAGCGGGGGGATTCTACGAGCAGTACTTC. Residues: CASSAAGGFYEQYF.

CDR3 DNA: TGTGCCAGCAGCCGCGCGATCTCTGGAAACACCATATATTTT. It codes for CASSRAISGNTIYF. The chain couples TRBV11-1 to TRBJ1-3, with D uncertain. The CDR3 is 14 residues long. V lost 5 bases and J lost 0, with 8 bases in between. Germline V lookup: CDR1 SGHAT, CDR2 FQDESV (reference sequence). The full variable domain, rest sourced from reference TRBV11-1 and TRBJ1-3, is EAEVAQSPRYKITEKSQAVAFWCDPISGHATLYWYRQILGQGPELLVQFQDESVVDDSQLPKDRFSAERLKGVDSTLKIQPAELGDSAMYLCASSRAISGNTIYFGEGSWLTVV.

The CDR3 protein is CASAFQGQESYEQYF. DNA of the CDR3: TGCGCCAGCGCTTTCCAGGGACAGGAGTCCTACGAGCAGTACTTC. V and J are TRBV23-1 and TRBJ2-7; TRBD1 matches 8 bases. TRBV23-1 is flagged as an ORF with uncertain function. The CDR3 contains 15 residues. V lost 8 bases and J lost 1; bases outside the gene matches: 10.

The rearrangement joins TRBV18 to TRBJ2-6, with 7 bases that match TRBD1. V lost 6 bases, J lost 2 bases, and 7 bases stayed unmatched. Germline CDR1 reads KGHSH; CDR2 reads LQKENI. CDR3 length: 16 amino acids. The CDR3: CASSLTGETGANVLTF. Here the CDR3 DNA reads TGTGCCAGCTCGCTCACAGGGGAAACTGGGGCCAACGTCCTGACTTTC.

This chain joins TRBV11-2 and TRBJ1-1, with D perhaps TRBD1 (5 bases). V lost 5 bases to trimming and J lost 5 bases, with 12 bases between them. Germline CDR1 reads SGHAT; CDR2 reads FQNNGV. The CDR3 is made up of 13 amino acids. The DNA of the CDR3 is TGTGCCAGCAGCCGGGGGGTAGGGACTGAAGCTTTCTTT. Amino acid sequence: CASSRGVGTEAFF.

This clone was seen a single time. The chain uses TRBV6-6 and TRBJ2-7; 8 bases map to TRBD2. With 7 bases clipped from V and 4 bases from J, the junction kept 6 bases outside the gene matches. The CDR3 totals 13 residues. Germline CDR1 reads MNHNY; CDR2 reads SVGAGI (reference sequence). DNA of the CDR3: TGTGCCAGCAACTCGGGGGGGCGATACGAGCAGTACTTC. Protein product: CASNSGGRYEQYF.

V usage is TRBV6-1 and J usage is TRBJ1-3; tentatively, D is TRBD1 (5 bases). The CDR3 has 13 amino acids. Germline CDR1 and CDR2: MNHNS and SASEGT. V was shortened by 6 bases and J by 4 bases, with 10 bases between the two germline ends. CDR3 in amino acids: CASRKQVGNTIYF. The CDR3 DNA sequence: TGTGCCAGCAGAAAACAGGTCGGAAACACCATATATTTT.

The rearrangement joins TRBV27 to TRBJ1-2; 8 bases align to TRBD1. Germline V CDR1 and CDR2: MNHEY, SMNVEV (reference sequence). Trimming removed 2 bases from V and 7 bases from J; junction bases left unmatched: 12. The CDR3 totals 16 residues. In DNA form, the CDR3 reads TGTGCCAGCAGTTTAAGGAGGACAGGGTTTAGTCGTGGCTACACCTTC. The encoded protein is CASSLRRTGFSRGYTF.

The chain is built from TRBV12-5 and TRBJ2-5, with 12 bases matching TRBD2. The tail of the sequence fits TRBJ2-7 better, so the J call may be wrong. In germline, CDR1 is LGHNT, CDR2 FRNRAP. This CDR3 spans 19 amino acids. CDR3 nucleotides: TGTGCTAGTGGCCGCCGACTAGCGGGGGCGACAGCTCACGCCTACGAGCAGTACTTC. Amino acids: CASGRRLAGATAHAYEQYF.